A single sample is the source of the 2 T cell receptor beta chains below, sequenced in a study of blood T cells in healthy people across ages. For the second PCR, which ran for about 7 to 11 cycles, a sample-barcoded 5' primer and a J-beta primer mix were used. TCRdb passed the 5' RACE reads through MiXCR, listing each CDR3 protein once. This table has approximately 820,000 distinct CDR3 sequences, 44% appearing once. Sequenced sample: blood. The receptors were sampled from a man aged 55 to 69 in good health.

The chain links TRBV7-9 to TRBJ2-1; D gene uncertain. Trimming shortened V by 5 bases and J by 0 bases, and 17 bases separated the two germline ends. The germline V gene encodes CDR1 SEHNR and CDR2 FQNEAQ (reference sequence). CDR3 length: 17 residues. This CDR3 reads CASSDPIRADSYNEQFF. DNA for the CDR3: TGTGCCAGCAGCGACCCCATCCGGGCAGACTCCTACAATGAGCAGTTCTTC.

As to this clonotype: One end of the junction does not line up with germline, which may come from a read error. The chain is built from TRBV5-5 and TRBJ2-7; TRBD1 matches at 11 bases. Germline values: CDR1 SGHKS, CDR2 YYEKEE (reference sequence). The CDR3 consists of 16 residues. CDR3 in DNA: TGTGCCGGCAGCTTGGCCACGGGACAGGGGGCCTACGAGCAGTACTTC. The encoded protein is CAGSLATGQGAYEQYF.